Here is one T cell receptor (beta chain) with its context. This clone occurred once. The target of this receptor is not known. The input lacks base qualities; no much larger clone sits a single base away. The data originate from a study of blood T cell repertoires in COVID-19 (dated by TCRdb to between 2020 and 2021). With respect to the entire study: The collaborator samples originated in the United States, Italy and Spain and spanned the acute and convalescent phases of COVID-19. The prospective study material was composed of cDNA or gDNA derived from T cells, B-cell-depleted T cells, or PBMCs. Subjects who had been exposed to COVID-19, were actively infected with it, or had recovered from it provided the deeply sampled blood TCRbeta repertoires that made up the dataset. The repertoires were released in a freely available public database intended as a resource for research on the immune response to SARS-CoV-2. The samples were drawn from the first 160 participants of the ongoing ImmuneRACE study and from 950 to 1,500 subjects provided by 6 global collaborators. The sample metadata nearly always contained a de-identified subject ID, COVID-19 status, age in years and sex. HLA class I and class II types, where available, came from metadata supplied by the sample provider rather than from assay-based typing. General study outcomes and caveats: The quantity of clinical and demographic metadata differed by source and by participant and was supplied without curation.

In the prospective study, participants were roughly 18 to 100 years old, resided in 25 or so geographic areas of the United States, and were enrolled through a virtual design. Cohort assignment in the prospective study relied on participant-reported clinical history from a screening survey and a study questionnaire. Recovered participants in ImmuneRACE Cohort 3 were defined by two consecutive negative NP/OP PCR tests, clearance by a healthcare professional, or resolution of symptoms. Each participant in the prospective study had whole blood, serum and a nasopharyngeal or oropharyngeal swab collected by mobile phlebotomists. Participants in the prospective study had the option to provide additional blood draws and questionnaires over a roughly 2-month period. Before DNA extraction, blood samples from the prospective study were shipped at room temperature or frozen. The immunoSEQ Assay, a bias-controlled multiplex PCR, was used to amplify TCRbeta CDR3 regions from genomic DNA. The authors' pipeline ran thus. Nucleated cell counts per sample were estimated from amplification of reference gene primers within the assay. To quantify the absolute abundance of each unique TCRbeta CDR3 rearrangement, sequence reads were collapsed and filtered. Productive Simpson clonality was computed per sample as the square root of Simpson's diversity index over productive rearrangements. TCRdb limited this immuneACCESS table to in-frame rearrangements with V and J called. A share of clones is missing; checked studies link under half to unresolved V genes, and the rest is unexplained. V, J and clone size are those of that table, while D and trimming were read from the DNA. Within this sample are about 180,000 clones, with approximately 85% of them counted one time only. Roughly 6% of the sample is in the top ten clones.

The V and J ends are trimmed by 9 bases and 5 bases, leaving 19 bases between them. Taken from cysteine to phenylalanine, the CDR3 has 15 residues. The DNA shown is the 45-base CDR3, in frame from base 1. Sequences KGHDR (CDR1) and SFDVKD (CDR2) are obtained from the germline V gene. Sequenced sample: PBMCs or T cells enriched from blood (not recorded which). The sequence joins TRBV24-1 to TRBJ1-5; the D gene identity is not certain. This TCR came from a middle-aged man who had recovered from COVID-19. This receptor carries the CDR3 CATQSGGEGHQPQHF. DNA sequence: TGTGCCACCCAGAGTGGAGGCGAAGGACATCAGCCCCAGCATTTT.